The present T cell receptor (beta chain) was sequenced within a study of neurological immune-mediated disorders. TCRdb reanalysed the 5' RACE reads using MiXCR and keeps one entry per CDR3 protein. Seen here are about 66,000 distinct CDR3 sequences, about 4% observed once, and the top ten hold 1% to 1.5%. Many counts were recorded for this clonotype. Deletions cut 2 bases from V and 5 bases from J, with 7 bases between. CDR1 and CDR2 from the germline V gene are MNHEY and SVGAGI. The CDR3 extends over 13 amino acids. The receptor comes from a man aged 25-45 years with multiple sclerosis. The chain employs TRBV6-5 and TRBJ1-5; D is undetermined. The sequenced sample consisted of PBMCs. CDR3 DNA sequence: TGTGCCAGCAGTTACGCCCCCCATCAGCCCCAGCATTTT. Translated, it gives CASSYAPHQPQHF.